This T cell receptor beta chain was identified during a study of T cells in Graves' hyperthyroidism and ophthalmopathy. The study, taken as a whole, reports: Ophthalmopathy was model-predicted a median approximately 6.4 months pre-onset. A 13 V-J model separated ophthalmopathy from stable hyperthyroidism.

This clonotype was seen many times. Its specificity is unknown. This CDR3 is 14 amino acids long. The germline V gene encodes CDR1 ENHRY and CDR2 SYGVKD. V shed 3 bases and J shed 4 bases, with 12 bases lying between them. RNA transcripts were the template for amplifying TCR beta CDR3 regions. TCR CDR3 regions were first amplified by RT-PCR with HTBI primers. TCRdb re-analysed the multiplex PCR reads in MiXCR, keeping a single row per CDR3 protein. The table records more than 300,000 distinct CDR3 sequences, about 18% of them present only once. PBMCs were sourced from approximately 9.3 ml fresh peripheral blood.

The chain combines TRBV10-3 with TRBJ1-2; TRBD1 is a possible D gene (5 bases). Source material: blood. This TCR came from a man between 18 and 35 years old with Graves' ophthalmopathy. In nucleotides, the CDR3 is TGTGCCATCAGTGAACCCTCCAGGGTCTATGGCTACACCTTC. This encodes CAISEPSRVYGYTF.